Below are 15 T cell receptor beta chains sequenced from a single sample in a study of blood T cell repertoires in COVID-19. Produced via immunoSEQ multiplex PCR; TCRdb's table is partial and in-frame only. The data show about 140,000 clones, under 85% seen once. Sequences were obtained from PBMCs or T cells enriched from blood (not recorded which). All receptors come from a young woman who had been exposed to COVID-19.

The chain employs TRBV19 and TRBJ1-5, with 9 nucleotides matching TRBD1. The CDR3 contains 15 residues. The V gene's germline CDR1 is LNHDA and CDR2 SQIVND (reference sequence). J was trimmed by 4 bases and V by 5 bases; bases with no gene match: 6. The CDR3 coding sequence is TGTGCCAGTAGTGGATCCGGGACAGGGAATCAGCCCCAGCATTTT. Amino acids: CASSGSGTGNQPQHF.

This chain uses TRBV6-4 with TRBJ2-1; the match to TRBD1 covers 9 bases. The CDR3 consists of 16 residues. In germline, CDR1 is MRHNA, CDR2 SNTAGT. The ends lost 4 bases at V and 8 bases at J; junction bases unmatched: 12. CDR3 in amino acids: CASSGTGVAGVDEQFF. In DNA form, the CDR3 reads TGTGCCAGCAGTGGGACAGGGGTGGCGGGAGTCGATGAGCAGTTCTTC.

A single count supports this clone. The chain's CDR3 is CASSWGTGQGLGGDEQFF. The CDR3 coding sequence is TGTGCCAGCAGCTGGGGGACAGGGCAAGGGTTAGGCGGGGATGAGCAGTTCTTC. The chain joins TRBV7-8 to TRBJ2-1; 9 nucleotides line up with TRBD1. The CDR3 has 18 amino acids. Per germline, CDR1 SGHVS and CDR2 FQNEAQ. V shed 4 bases and J 8 bases; nucleotides not matched to a gene: 18.

The chain has TRBV30 and TRBJ2-1, with 13 nucleotides matching TRBD2. Germline CDR1 is GTSNPN and CDR2 is SVGIG (reference sequence). The CDR3 length is 17 residues. V lost 0 bases to trimming and J lost 12 bases; unmatched junction nucleotides: 14. In nucleotides, the CDR3 is TGTGCCTGGAGTGTCAAGTGGACTAGCGGGAGATTAAGCGCGCAGTTCTTC. Translation gives CAWSVKWTSGRLSAQFF.

V is TRBV3-1 (or the pseudogene TRBV3-2) and J is TRBJ1-6; D unclear. The CDR3 is 15 amino acids. Germline CDR1 LGHDT, CDR2 YNNKEL (reference sequence). V was trimmed by 1 base and J by 7 bases, leaving 11 bases between them. CDR3 nucleotides: TGTGCCAGCAGCCAAGTTGCTGGAGGGAATTCACCCCTCCACTTT. Amino acid sequence: CASSQVAGGNSPLHF.

This clone is a singleton in its sample. V and J are TRBV9 and TRBJ1-2, with 9 bases identical to TRBD1. Germline trimming cut 3 bases from V and 8 bases from J; bases unmatched to any gene: 8. The V gene's germline CDR1 is SGDLS and CDR2 YYNGEE. The CDR3 runs to 14 residues. The CDR3 protein is CASSAYRGRNGYTF. CDR3 DNA sequence: TGTGCCAGCAGCGCCTACAGGGGGCGGAACGGCTACACCTTC.

This CDR3 reads CASTYGANTEAFF. The CDR3 DNA reads TGTGCCAGCACTTACGGTGCGAACACTGAAGCTTTCTTT. The chain couples TRBV9 to TRBJ1-1; no reliable D call. The CDR3 runs to 13 residues. V was pared by 6 bases and J by 1 base, with 10 bases between. The germline gives CDR1 SGDLS, CDR2 YYNGEE. The whole variable domain, filled in from reference TRBV9 and TRBJ1-1, reads DSGVTQTPKHLITATGQRVTLRCSPRSGDLSVYWYQQSLDQGLQFLIQYYNGEERAKGNILERFSAQQFPDLHSELNLSSLELGDSALYFCASTYGANTEAFFGQGTRLTVV.

This clone was counted between two and nine times. The V call is TRBV19, the J call TRBJ2-1, with 10 positions matching TRBD2. Per germline, CDR1 LNHDA and CDR2 SQIVND (reference sequence). CDR3 length equals 15 residues. Germline trimming cut 5 bases from V and 3 bases from J; bases unmatched to any gene: 4. The CDR3 loop reads CASSLTSGDYNEQFF. DNA of the CDR3: TGTGCCAGTAGTCTTACTAGCGGGGACTACAATGAGCAGTTCTTC. Supplemented by reference TRBV19 and TRBJ2-1, the full variable domain reads DGGITQSPKYLFRKEGQNVTLSCEQNLNHDAMYWYRQDPGQGLRLIYYSQIVNDFQKGDIAEGYSVSREKKESFPLTVTSAQKNPTAFYLCASSLTSGDYNEQFFGPGTRLTVL.

The rearrangement uses TRBV28 and TRBJ1-2, with D maybe TRBD1 (6 bases). V shed 6 bases and J shed 1 base, with 15 bases lying between them. This CDR3 is 15 amino acids long. The V gene's germline CDR1 is MDHEN and CDR2 SYDVKM. The CDR3 DNA reads as TGTGCCAGCAGACTACAGGGAGATCGTAACTATGGCTACACCTTC. Amino acid sequence: CASRLQGDRNYGYTF.

The gene calls are TRBV3-1 (or the pseudogene TRBV3-2) and TRBJ2-7, with 10 bases that match TRBD1. The CDR3 runs 15 residues. Germline V lookup: CDR1 LGHDT, CDR2 YNNKEL (reference sequence). The junction had 8 bases not matched to a gene; V was cut back by 6 bases and J by 3 bases. CDR3 sequence reads: CASRGPGQGYYEQYF. DNA for the CDR3: TGTGCCAGCAGGGGCCCGGGACAGGGGTACTACGAGCAGTACTTC.

The chain joins TRBV29-1 to TRBJ1-4, with a possible D match to TRBD1 (6 bases). This CDR3 region has 18 residues. CDR1 and CDR2 from the germline V gene are SQVTM and ANQGSEA. Deletions cut 2 bases from V and 3 bases from J, with 22 bases between. The CDR3 spells CSVEWRGSRTEPNEKLFF. In DNA form, the CDR3 reads TGCAGCGTTGAATGGAGAGGGTCTCGGACAGAGCCTAATGAAAAACTGTTTTTT.

The chain employs TRBV4-3 and TRBJ2-7; 7 bases fit TRBD2. CDR1 LGHNA and CDR2 YSLEER come from the germline V gene. The CDR3 is 14 amino acids. Trimming removed 6 bases from V and 0 bases from J; junction bases left unmatched: 5. The CDR3 nucleotides read TGCGCCAGCAGACCCACTAGCGACTCCTACGAGCAGTACTTC. Residues: CASRPTSDSYEQYF.

In this sample, this clone turned up a few times. CDR3 in DNA: TGCAGCGTTTCTCCCGGGGCCAAAAACATTCAGTACTTC. Protein: CSVSPGAKNIQYF. The genes are TRBV29-1 and TRBJ2-4; D is unresolved. CDR1 SQVTM and CDR2 ANQGSEA come from the germline V gene. This CDR3 is 13 amino acids long. The V gene lost 5 bases and the J gene lost 1 base, with 9 bases spanning the gap.

V is TRBV24-1 and J is TRBJ1-2; 7 nucleotides line up with TRBD1. From germline, CDR1 is KGHDR and CDR2 SFDVKD. The CDR3 is made up of 15 amino acids. J was trimmed by 0 bases and V by 8 bases; bases with no gene match: 8. The DNA of the CDR3 is TGTGCCACCATTCATGGACAGGCTCCTAACTATGGCTACACCTTC. Translation gives CATIHGQAPNYGYTF.

The J gene is TRBJ2-4, the V gene TRBV30, with 8 bases fitting TRBD1. Germline V gene sequence: CDR1 GTSNPN, CDR2 SVGIG (reference sequence). After removal of 3 bases from V and 3 bases from J, the junction contained 10 bases not matched to a gene. CDR3 length equals 16 residues. CDR3 region: CAWSPHQGAVKNIQYF. DNA for the CDR3: TGTGCCTGGAGCCCACATCAGGGGGCCGTCAAAAACATTCAGTACTTC.